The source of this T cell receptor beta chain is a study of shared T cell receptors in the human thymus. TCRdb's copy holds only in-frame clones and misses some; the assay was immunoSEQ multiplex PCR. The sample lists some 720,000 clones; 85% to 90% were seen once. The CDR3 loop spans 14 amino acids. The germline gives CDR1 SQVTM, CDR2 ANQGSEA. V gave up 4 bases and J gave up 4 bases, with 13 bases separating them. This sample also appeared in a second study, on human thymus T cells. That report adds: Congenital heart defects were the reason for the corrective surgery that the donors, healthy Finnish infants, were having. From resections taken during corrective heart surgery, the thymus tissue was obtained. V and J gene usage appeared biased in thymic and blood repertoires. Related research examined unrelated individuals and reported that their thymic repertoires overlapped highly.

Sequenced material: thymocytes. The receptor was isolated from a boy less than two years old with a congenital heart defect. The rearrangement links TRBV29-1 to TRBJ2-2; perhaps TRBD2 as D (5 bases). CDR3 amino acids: CSVVQPGVTGELFF. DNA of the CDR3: TGCAGCGTTGTCCAACCCGGGGTCACCGGGGAGCTGTTTTTT.